The clone carrying this TCR beta chain was observed a single time. The data are from a study of blood T cell repertoires in COVID-19. Data came from immunoSEQ multiplex PCR; TCRdb stores just in-frame clones and leaves some out. The sample lists tens of thousands of clones, roughly 84% seen once, with about 5.1% in the top ten. The sequenced material came from peripheral blood. The TCR originated in an elderly man in a cohort sampled during active COVID-19.

The CDR3 sequence is CASSQGGQGIGGYTF. The CDR3, as DNA: TGCGCCAGCAGCCAAGGGGGACAGGGGATCGGTGGCTACACCTTC. The V and J genes are TRBV4-3 and TRBJ1-2; 10 bases align to TRBD1. V lost 1 base and J lost 7; bases outside the gene matches: 6. This CDR3 is built from 15 residues. Germline V gives CDR1 LGHNA, CDR2 YSLEER.